The clone carrying this TCR beta chain has a single count. Its antigen is not identified. Sequencing used immunoSEQ multiplex PCR; TCRdb keeps in-frame clones, though not all of them. Of 100,000 to 150,000 clones in the sample, about 81% are singletons; the top ten hold roughly 5.9%. The data belong to a study of radiation and T cells in renal cell carcinoma. Study-level results: No pretreatment tumor biopsies were available for baseline clonotypes. From baseline, blood top tumor clonotypes peaked at 2 weeks post-radiation.

As for time point: blood 2 weeks post-SBRT. As for treatment: 15 Gy SBRT to primary tumor, nephrectomy 4 weeks later. The tumor was a clear cell renal cell carcinoma. V dropped 5 bases and J dropped 5; count of bases not matched to a gene: 8. In germline, CDR1 is SGHVS, CDR2 FQNEAQ. The CDR3 contains 14 residues. The TCR was taken from a middle-aged man with renal cell carcinoma. The chain is built from TRBV7-8 and TRBJ2-5; 7 bases line up with TRBD1. This specimen consisted of blood, obtained from a patient whose treatment included radiotherapy and nephrectomy. The CDR3 here is CASSEKTGLETQYF. As DNA, the CDR3 is TGTGCCAGCAGCGAAAAGACAGGGCTGGAGACCCAGTACTTC.